A single sample is the source of the 24 T cell receptor beta chains below, sequenced in a study of T cells after somatic rescue of genetic block. Produced via immunoSEQ multiplex PCR; TCRdb's table is partial and in-frame only. The table records about 67,000 clones, 92% of them present only once. Sequenced material: peripheral blood mononuclear cells (PBMCs). Source of these receptors: a man between 35 and 55 years old.

The V and J genes are TRBV27 and TRBJ2-3; TRBD2 matches 9 bases. Germline V gene sequence: CDR1 MNHEY, CDR2 SMNVEV (reference sequence). The CDR3 spans 16 residues. J was trimmed by 4 bases and V by 1 base; bases with no gene match: 6. This CDR3 is CASSLFGGRAADTQYF. CDR3 DNA: TGTGCCAGCAGTTTATTTGGCGGGAGGGCCGCAGATACGCAGTATTTT.

The gene calls are TRBV29-1 and TRBJ2-3, with D maybe TRBD2 (6 bases). The V end was cut by 6 bases, the J end by 4 bases, with 14 bases between. Germline lookup yields CDR1 SQVTM and CDR2 ANQGSEA. The CDR3 runs to 13 residues. The CDR3 DNA sequence: TGCAGCGTAAGACGCGGGAACGCAGATACGCAGTATTTT. This translates into CSVRRGNADTQYF.

The genes are TRBV5-1 and TRBJ2-5; tentative D call: TRBD2 (5 bases). Germline V gives CDR1 SGHRS, CDR2 YFSETQ. The length of the CDR3 is 16 residues. Trimming pared 4 bases from V and 0 bases from J, leaving 16 bases between. This CDR3 is CASSPGYDFNQETQYF. As DNA, the CDR3 is TGCGCCAGCAGCCCGGGATACGACTTTAACCAAGAGACCCAGTACTTC.

The J gene is TRBJ2-7, the V gene TRBV18, with 7 bases identical to TRBD1. The CDR3 is 15 amino acids. V trimming: 3 bases; J trimming: 4 bases; junction bases outside the gene matches: 9. Germline V gene data show CDR1 as KGHSH and CDR2 as LQKENI. The CDR3 sequence is CASSPSGTVSYEQYF. The CDR3, as DNA: TGTGCCAGCTCACCCTCCGGGACAGTCTCTTACGAGCAGTACTTC.

The chain links TRBV6-5 to TRBJ2-7; weak D call: TRBD1 (5 bases). This CDR3 comprises 12 residues. Trimming pared 8 bases from V and 2 bases from J, leaving 10 bases between. Germline loops: CDR1 MNHEY, CDR2 SVGAGI. CDR3 region: CASGRATYEQYF. CDR3 bases: TGTGCCAGCGGCAGGGCTACCTACGAGCAGTACTTC.

The J gene is TRBJ2-1, the V gene TRBV7-3; 9 bases line up with TRBD1. In germline, CDR1 is SGHTA, CDR2 FQGTGA. V trimming: 10 bases; J trimming: 3 bases; junction bases outside the gene matches: 4. This CDR3 is built from 13 residues. The CDR3: CANRTGDYNEQFF. CDR3 sequence (DNA): TGTGCCAACCGGACAGGGGACTACAATGAGCAGTTCTTC.

The CDR3 region is CASSPRGRRGSYEQYF. The CDR3 DNA reads TGTGCCAGCAGCCCCCGGGGGCGTCGGGGCTCCTACGAGCAGTACTTC. The chain joins TRBV11-2 to TRBJ2-7, with D perhaps given as TRBD1 or TRBD2 (6 bases each). The CDR3 extends over 16 amino acids. Germline CDR1 and CDR2: SGHAT and FQNNGV. With 5 bases removed from V and 0 bases from J, the gap between germline ends came to 17 bases.

The chain is built from TRBV5-4 and TRBJ2-4; tentative D call: TRBD2 (5 bases). This CDR3 has 12 amino acids. Per the germline V gene, CDR1 is SGHNT and CDR2 is YYREEE (reference sequence). The V and J ends lost 4 bases and 11 bases respectively, with 13 bases between them. The CDR3 reads CASSTPGGLQYF. The CDR3, as DNA: TGTGCCAGCAGCACACCTGGAGGACTTCAGTACTTC.

This clone was counted only a few times. The chain combines TRBV5-4 with TRBJ1-2; TRBD1 agrees at 7 bases. The germline CDR1 and CDR2 sequences are SGHNT and YYREEE (reference sequence). The CDR3 has 13 amino acids. With V trimmed by 3 bases and J by 4 bases, 3 bases remained unmatched. The CDR3 region is CASSSQGIYGYTF. CDR3 in DNA: TGTGCCAGCAGCTCACAGGGGATCTATGGCTACACCTTC.

J is TRBJ2-7 and V is TRBV6-5, with 12 bases fitting TRBD2. The V segment lost 7 bases and the J segment 0 bases; nucleotides outside the gene matches: 4. The CDR3 length is 15 residues. In germline, CDR1 is MNHEY, CDR2 SVGAGI. The CDR3 DNA sequence: TGTGCCAGCACCTCGACTAGCGGGAGCTCCTACGAGCAGTACTTC. This codes for CASTSTSGSSYEQYF.

This clone was recorded once. Written as DNA, the CDR3 is TGTGCCTCGTCTGAGGGACTCGGGGAGGCCATATATTTT. This translates into CASSEGLGEAIYF. The chain joins TRBV30 to TRBJ1-3, with a weak D call TRBD1 (5 bases). This CDR3 is built from 13 residues. Between the trimmed V and J ends, which lost 7 bases and 11 bases, there was a span of 21 bases. CDR1 GTSNPN and CDR2 SVGIG come from the germline V gene (reference sequence).

The V and J genes are TRBV28 and TRBJ1-2; TRBD1 aligns across 12 bases. The CDR3 extends over 16 amino acids. V shed 5 bases and J 4 bases; nucleotides not matched to a gene: 8. From germline, CDR1 is MDHEN and CDR2 SYDVKM. Here the CDR3 reads CASSTPGQGARYGYTF. The CDR3, as DNA: TGTGCCAGCAGTACCCCGGGACAGGGGGCGCGCTATGGCTACACCTTC.

V usage is TRBV30 and J usage is TRBJ1-4, with D hard to call. The V and J ends lost 0 bases and 3 bases respectively, with 2 bases between them. Germline CDR1 and CDR2: GTSNPN and SVGIG (reference sequence). This CDR3 contains 12 residues. CDR3 loop: CAWSVANEKLFF. The CDR3 nucleotides read TGTGCCTGGAGTGTGGCTAATGAAAAACTGTTTTTT.

The chain links TRBV28 to TRBJ2-1; 13 bases are a match to TRBD2. The CDR3 totals 15 residues. The V segment lost 6 bases and the J segment 4 bases; nucleotides outside the gene matches: 3. Per germline, CDR1 MDHEN and CDR2 SYDVKM. CDR3 protein: CASRPTSGRYNEQFF. The CDR3 DNA follows: TGTGCCAGCAGGCCGACTAGCGGGAGGTACAATGAGCAGTTCTTC.

The gene calls are TRBV28 and TRBJ2-7; D ambiguous. This CDR3 is 11 amino acids long. The ends were cut back, 6 bases at V and 6 bases at J, with 9 bases in the middle. CDR1 MDHEN and CDR2 SYDVKM come from the germline V gene. This chain's CDR3 is CASSFPSEQYF. The DNA for the CDR3 is TGTGCCAGCAGCTTCCCATCCGAGCAGTACTTC.

The CDR3 spells CASSPGGYGVDIQYF. As DNA, the CDR3 is TGTGCCAGCTCACCGGGGGGATACGGGGTTGACATTCAGTACTTC. The chain links TRBV18 to TRBJ2-4; perhaps TRBD2 as D (6 bases). Trimming removed 3 bases at V and 8 bases at J, with 17 bases between. This CDR3 comprises 15 residues. Germline V gives CDR1 KGHSH, CDR2 LQKENI.

The V gene is TRBV2, the J gene TRBJ1-4, with 7 bases that match TRBD1. CDR3 size: 13 residues. Germline V gene lookup returns CDR1 SNHLY and CDR2 FYNNEI. The ends lost 8 bases at V and 5 bases at J; junction bases unmatched: 5. CDR3: CASRTGLNEKLFF. The DNA for the CDR3 is TGTGCCAGCCGGACAGGTTTGAATGAAAAACTGTTTTTT.

The chain uses TRBV9 and TRBJ1-2, with 9 bases fitting TRBD1. V dropped 4 bases and J dropped 4; count of bases not matched to a gene: 14. CDR1 and CDR2 from the germline V gene are SGDLS and YYNGEE. The CDR3 is 17 amino acids. The CDR3: CASSPIPGTGLGYGYTF. The CDR3 DNA sequence: TGTGCCAGCAGCCCAATTCCCGGGACAGGGCTCGGCTATGGCTACACCTTC.

The gene calls are TRBV5-1 and TRBJ1-2; D not certain. The germline V and J ends were trimmed by 7 bases and 2 bases, with 12 bases remaining between them. The germline V gene encodes CDR1 SGHRS and CDR2 YFSETQ. This CDR3 is built from 13 residues. This CDR3 reads CASGRKGNYGYTF. For the CDR3, the DNA is TGCGCCAGCGGTCGTAAGGGCAACTATGGCTACACCTTC.

The J gene is TRBJ2-3, the V gene TRBV4-1, with D maybe TRBD2 (6 bases). The CDR3 contains 17 residues. Per the germline V gene, CDR1 is MGHRA and CDR2 is YSYEKL. Between the trimmed V and J ends, which lost 0 bases and 0 bases, there was a span of 13 bases. The CDR3 region has the DNA TGCGCCAGCAGCCAAGATCCCCGCGGGACTAGCACAGATACGCAGTATTTT. This gives the protein CASSQDPRGTSTDTQYF.

The rearrangement uses TRBV18 and TRBJ2-5; no clear D gene. The CDR3 length is 16 residues. The ends were cut back, 2 bases at V and 2 bases at J, with 15 bases in the middle. CDR1 is KGHSH and CDR2 is LQKENI in the germline V gene. The CDR3: CASSPTVERIQETQYF. The CDR3 DNA is TGTGCCAGCTCACCAACGGTAGAACGGATTCAAGAGACCCAGTACTTC.

The V gene is TRBV29-1, the J gene TRBJ2-5; 8 nucleotides align to TRBD2. The J segment lost 2 bases and the V segment lost 6 bases, leaving 8 bases of the junction unmatched. Germline CDR1 SQVTM, CDR2 ANQGSEA. The CDR3 sequence is 14 residues long. This CDR3 reads CSVPSGGSQETQYF. In DNA form, the CDR3 reads TGCAGCGTACCCAGCGGGGGCTCTCAAGAGACCCAGTACTTC.

Of note for this clone: A junction boundary mismatches the germline segment, possibly from a read error. This chain uses TRBV9 with TRBJ2-1, with 16 bases matching TRBD2. CDR3 length equals 13 residues. Germline values: CDR1 SGDLS, CDR2 YYNGEE. The chain's CDR3 is CASTPGLAGGPLF. In DNA form, the CDR3 reads TGTGCCAGCACCCCGGGACTAGCGGGAGGGCCCCTCTTC.

CDR3 region: CASSPIAPGPFNQPQHF. As DNA, the CDR3 is TGTGCCAGCTCACCAATTGCACCCGGACCTTTTAATCAGCCCCAGCATTTT. V is TRBV18 and J is TRBJ1-5, with no clear D. V lost 2 bases, J lost 4 bases, and 18 bases lay in between. The CDR3 covers 17 residues. Germline loops: CDR1 KGHSH, CDR2 LQKENI.